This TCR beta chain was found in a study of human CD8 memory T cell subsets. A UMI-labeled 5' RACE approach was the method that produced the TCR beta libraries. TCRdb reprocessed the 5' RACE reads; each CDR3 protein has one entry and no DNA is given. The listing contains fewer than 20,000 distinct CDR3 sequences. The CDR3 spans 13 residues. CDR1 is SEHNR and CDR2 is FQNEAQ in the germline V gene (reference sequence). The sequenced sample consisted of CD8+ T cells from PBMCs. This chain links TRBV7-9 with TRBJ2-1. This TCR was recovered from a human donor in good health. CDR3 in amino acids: CASSLALYNEQFF.